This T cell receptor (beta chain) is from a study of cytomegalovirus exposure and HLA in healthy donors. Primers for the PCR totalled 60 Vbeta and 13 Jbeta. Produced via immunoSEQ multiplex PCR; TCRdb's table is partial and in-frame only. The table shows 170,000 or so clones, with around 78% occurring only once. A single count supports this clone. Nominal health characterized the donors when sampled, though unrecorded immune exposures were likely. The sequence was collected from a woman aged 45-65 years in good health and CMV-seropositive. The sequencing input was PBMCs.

CDR3 nucleotide sequence: TGTGCCAGCAGCGTAGCAGTGAATCAGCCCCAGCATTTT. Amino acids: CASSVAVNQPQHF. This chain links TRBV9 with TRBJ1-5; no clear D. Germline V gives CDR1 SGDLS, CDR2 YYNGEE. V lost 0 bases and J 4 bases, leaving 5 bases between the germline ends. The CDR3 runs to 13 residues.